The T cell receptor beta chain under discussion was sequenced for a study of CD8 T cells in ankylosing spondylitis. Findings and limits, study-wide: It appeared that ankylosing spondylitis blood was characterized by a TCR beta motif of about eight highly homologous variants. CD8+ disease-linked clones were present at relatively low frequencies in blood.

MiXCR, applied by TCRdb to the 5' RACE reads, yields one record per CDR3 protein. The data hold roughly 91,000 distinct CDR3 sequences, with roughly 8.3% observed a single time. This clonotype was picked up many times. Its target is unknown. The source is a male donor with ankylosing spondylitis or in good health (not recorded which). The sequenced material came from blood, either unsorted or a sorted T cell fraction (not recorded which).

CDR3 region: CATSSSGRLVEQFF. CDR3 in DNA: TGTGCCACCAGCAGTAGCGGGAGACTTGTTGAGCAGTTCTTC. This sequence joins TRBV15 and TRBJ2-1, with 9 bases lining up with TRBD2. V was clipped by 3 bases and J by 9 bases; unmatched bases: 6. This CDR3 contains 14 residues. Germline CDR1 reads LNHNV; CDR2 reads YYDKDF (reference sequence).